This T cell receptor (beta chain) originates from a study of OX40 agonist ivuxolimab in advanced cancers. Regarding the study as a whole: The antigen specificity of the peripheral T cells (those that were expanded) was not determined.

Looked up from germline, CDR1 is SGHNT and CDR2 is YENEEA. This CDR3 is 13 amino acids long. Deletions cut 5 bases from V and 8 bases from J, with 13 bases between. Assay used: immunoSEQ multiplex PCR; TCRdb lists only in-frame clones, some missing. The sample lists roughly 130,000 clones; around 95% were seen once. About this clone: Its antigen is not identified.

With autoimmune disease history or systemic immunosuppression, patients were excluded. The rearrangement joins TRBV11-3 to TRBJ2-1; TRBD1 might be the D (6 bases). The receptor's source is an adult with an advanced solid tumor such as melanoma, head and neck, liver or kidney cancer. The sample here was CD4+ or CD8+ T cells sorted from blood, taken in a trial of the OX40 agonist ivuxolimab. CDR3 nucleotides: TGTGCCAGCAGCCACAGGGTTTATGATGAGCAGTTCTTC. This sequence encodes CASSHRVYDEQFF.